This T cell receptor beta chain was sequenced for a study of OX40 agonist ivuxolimab in advanced cancers. Background on the study: Each dose-escalation patient presented with hepatocellular carcinoma, melanoma, renal cell or head and neck cancer.

The V and J ends lost 0 bases and 4 bases respectively, with 9 bases between them. There are 15 residues in the CDR3. CDR1 and CDR2 (germline): SGHTA, FQGNSA. Overall study results and limits: Fewer expanded clones were found on average in CD4+ than in CD8+ T cells. Dose levels from 0.1 to 3.0 mg/kg saw CD4+ and CD8+ blood T cells expand clonally by week 6. Not determined was the antigen specificity of the expanded peripheral T cells.

TCRdb's table, derived via immunoSEQ multiplex PCR, lists solely in-frame clones and lacks some. The sample holds 70,000 to 85,000 clones; 94% are singletons and the top ten take approximately 11%. In this sample, this clone turned up once. The target antigen is unknown. The rearrangement links TRBV7-2 to TRBJ2-2, with D perhaps matching TRBD2 (5 bases). The clonotype comes from an adult with an advanced solid tumor such as melanoma, head and neck, liver or kidney cancer. This specimen was CD4+ or CD8+ T cells sorted from blood, taken in a trial of the OX40 agonist ivuxolimab. The CDR3 loop is CASSLAGVGTGELFF. The CDR3 DNA reads TGTGCCAGCAGCTTAGCGGGAGTTGGCACCGGGGAGCTGTTTTTT.